The sequence of this TCR beta chain was determined in a study of Graves' ophthalmopathy and Graves' hyperthyroidism. Across the whole study: The collection of peripheral blood took place at initial diagnosis, before any treatment.

The V end lost 2 bases, the J end lost 10 bases, and 9 bases lay between the germline ends. The CDR3 consists of 13 residues. In germline, CDR1 is SGHTA, CDR2 FQGTGA. General study results and limits: For separating ophthalmopathy from stable hyperthyroidism, a 13-signature model gave 87.88% sensitivity and roughly 77% specificity.

This clonotype was recorded at least ten times. Its target is unknown. Scientists amplified the TCR beta CDR3 regions from RNA transcripts. Second-round multiplex PCR followed a first-round RT-PCR using HTBI primers. TCRdb analysed the multiplex PCR reads with MiXCR anew, one entry per CDR3 protein. The sample consists of roughly 400,000 distinct CDR3 sequences, 18% of them appearing once. Patients were excluded if they had other autoimmune diseases or uncontrolled infections, and likewise if pregnancy or lactation applied. The PBMC fraction was derived from about 9.5 ml of fresh peripheral blood. The sequenced sample was peripheral blood. The chain carries TRBV7-3 and TRBJ1-6; D might be TRBD1 (5 bases). This receptor was taken from a woman younger than 35 with Graves' ophthalmopathy. CDR3 amino acids: CASSLYGDSPLHF. The CDR3 coding sequence is TGTGCCAGCAGCTTATACGGGGACTCACCCCTCCACTTT.